The rows below give T cell receptor beta chains drawn from one sample of a study of beta chain features in type 1 diabetes. Measured with immunoSEQ multiplex PCR; TCRdb has only the in-frame clones, and not every one. Among about 130,000 clones listed, about 8.7% were seen once. The sequenced material came from central memory CD4+ T cells from blood. The origin of the receptors is a man younger than 35 in good health. The conserved cysteine and the conserved F or W are not part of the CDR3 here. Fields, in order: clone size, J gene, CDR3 length, V gene, CDR3 protein. The size field is filled for only some rows; it gives once, few, many or a size class.

clone size: few
J gene: TRBJ1-5
CDR3 length: 13
V gene: TRBV18
CDR3 protein: ASGLGTAGNQPQH

clone size: .
J gene: TRBJ2-1
CDR3 length: 13
V gene: TRBV5-6
CDR3 protein: ASSALAGGYNEQF

clone size: .
J gene: TRBJ2-7
CDR3 length: 12
V gene: TRBV5-1
CDR3 protein: ASSTTGDYHEQY

clone size: .
J gene: TRBJ2-1
CDR3 length: 13
V gene: TRBV11-2
CDR3 protein: ASSLRDYPYNEQF

clone size: .
J gene: TRBJ1-2
CDR3 length: 12
V gene: TRBV6-5
CDR3 protein: ASSGHTGLDGYT

clone size: .
J gene: TRBJ1-2
CDR3 length: 11
V gene: TRBV7-2
CDR3 protein: ASSLEGNYGYT

clone size: few
J gene: TRBJ1-5
CDR3 length: 11
V gene: TRBV11-2
CDR3 protein: ASSLERGQPQH

clone size: few
J gene: TRBJ2-2
CDR3 length: 13
V gene: TRBV5-1
CDR3 protein: ASSALQVATGELF

clone size: .
J gene: TRBJ2-5
CDR3 length: 14
V gene: TRBV4-1
CDR3 protein: ASSQDGGGYAETQY

clone size: .
J gene: TRBJ1-6
CDR3 length: 12
V gene: TRBV5-1
CDR3 protein: ASRTQDGNSPLH

clone size: few
J gene: TRBJ2-5
CDR3 length: 14
V gene: TRBV7-2
CDR3 protein: ASSLSLAGGQKTQY

clone size: many
J gene: TRBJ2-5
CDR3 length: 12
V gene: TRBV29-1
CDR3 protein: SAALAGGLETQY

clone size: few
J gene: TRBJ1-2
CDR3 length: 13
V gene: TRBV28
CDR3 protein: ASSLEGQGGRGYT

clone size: few
J gene: TRBJ2-1
CDR3 length: 15
V gene: TRBV7-2
CDR3 protein: ASSLGVAGGRLNEQF

clone size: few
J gene: TRBJ2-7
CDR3 length: 13
V gene: TRBV6-5
CDR3 protein: ASRGAGQGTYEQY

clone size: few
J gene: TRBJ1-4
CDR3 length: 14
V gene: TRBV7-2
CDR3 protein: ASSINPDRGYEKLF

clone size: many
J gene: TRBJ2-2
CDR3 length: 12
V gene: TRBV29-1
CDR3 protein: SVAHRSNTGELF

clone size: few
J gene: TRBJ2-7
CDR3 length: 11
V gene: TRBV4-1
CDR3 protein: ASSQEFLYEQY

clone size: few
J gene: TRBJ2-2
CDR3 length: 15
V gene: TRBV7-2
CDR3 protein: ASSLGLAGGRAGELF

clone size: .
J gene: TRBJ2-3
CDR3 length: 13
V gene: TRBV5-8
CDR3 protein: ASSPPRGGTDTQY

clone size: .
J gene: TRBJ2-3
CDR3 length: 12
V gene: TRBV7-2
CDR3 protein: ASSTGTGIDTQY

clone size: few
J gene: TRBJ2-7
CDR3 length: 11
V gene: TRBV7-2
CDR3 protein: ASSLVGGREQY

clone size: .
J gene: TRBJ2-3
CDR3 length: 12
V gene: TRBV7-7
CDR3 protein: ASSPGGRRDTQY

clone size: .
J gene: TRBJ2-7
CDR3 length: 9
V gene: TRBV11-1
CDR3 protein: ASGQSYEQY

clone size: .
J gene: TRBJ2-7
CDR3 length: 15
V gene: TRBV18
CDR3 protein: ASSPRLAGTGPLEQY

clone size: few
J gene: TRBJ1-4
CDR3 length: 10
V gene: TRBV7-2
CDR3 protein: ASSLAPPRLF

clone size: few
J gene: TRBJ2-1
CDR3 length: 11
V gene: TRBV6-5
CDR3 protein: ASREDRAHEQF

clone size: .
J gene: TRBJ1-6
CDR3 length: 12
V gene: TRBV7-2
CDR3 protein: ASTPTAYNSPLH

clone size: .
J gene: TRBJ1-2
CDR3 length: 11
V gene: TRBV5-4
CDR3 protein: ASSSQGADGYT

clone size: .
J gene: TRBJ1-4
CDR3 length: 14
V gene: TRBV7-7
CDR3 protein: ASSSQGPTTNEKLF

clone size: once
J gene: TRBJ1-4
CDR3 length: 16
V gene: TRBV23-1
CDR3 protein: ASTKGRTGGRSNEKLF

clone size: .
J gene: TRBJ1-4
CDR3 length: 11
V gene: TRBV29-1
CDR3 protein: SGAVGASEKLF

clone size: few
J gene: TRBJ2-7
CDR3 length: 9
V gene: TRBV5-1
CDR3 protein: ASSEGYEQY

clone size: few
J gene: TRBJ2-7
CDR3 length: 10
V gene: TRBV5-4
CDR3 protein: ASSYQRGEQY

clone size: few
J gene: TRBJ1-2
CDR3 length: 13
V gene: TRBV7-2
CDR3 protein: ASSLGQTSLRGYT

clone size: .
J gene: TRBJ2-7
CDR3 length: 9
V gene: TRBV20-1
CDR3 protein: SAHHRNEQY

clone size: .
J gene: TRBJ1-4
CDR3 length: 10
V gene: TRBV7-9
CDR3 protein: ATHRFNEKLF

clone size: few
J gene: TRBJ1-2
CDR3 length: 14
V gene: TRBV4-2
CDR3 protein: ASSQQADRGGYGYT

clone size: few
J gene: TRBJ1-2
CDR3 length: 11
V gene: TRBV7-2
CDR3 protein: ASSLDALSGYT

clone size: .
J gene: TRBJ1-2
CDR3 length: 12
V gene: TRBV9
CDR3 protein: ASSGGGSNYGYT

clone size: few
J gene: TRBJ2-6
CDR3 length: 12
V gene: TRBV5-1
CDR3 protein: ASSLRGGANVLT

clone size: .
J gene: TRBJ2-7
CDR3 length: 11
V gene: TRBV2
CDR3 protein: ASSEEQPYEQY

clone size: few
J gene: TRBJ2-5
CDR3 length: 10
V gene: TRBV7-2
CDR3 protein: ASSQSGETQY

clone size: .
J gene: TRBJ2-3
CDR3 length: 13
V gene: TRBV7-2
CDR3 protein: ASSGWTGRTDTQY

clone size: .
J gene: TRBJ2-3
CDR3 length: 14
V gene: TRBV4-2
CDR3 protein: ASSRPGQEVADTQY

clone size: .
J gene: TRBJ1-1
CDR3 length: 9
V gene: TRBV20-1
CDR3 protein: SARDYTEAF